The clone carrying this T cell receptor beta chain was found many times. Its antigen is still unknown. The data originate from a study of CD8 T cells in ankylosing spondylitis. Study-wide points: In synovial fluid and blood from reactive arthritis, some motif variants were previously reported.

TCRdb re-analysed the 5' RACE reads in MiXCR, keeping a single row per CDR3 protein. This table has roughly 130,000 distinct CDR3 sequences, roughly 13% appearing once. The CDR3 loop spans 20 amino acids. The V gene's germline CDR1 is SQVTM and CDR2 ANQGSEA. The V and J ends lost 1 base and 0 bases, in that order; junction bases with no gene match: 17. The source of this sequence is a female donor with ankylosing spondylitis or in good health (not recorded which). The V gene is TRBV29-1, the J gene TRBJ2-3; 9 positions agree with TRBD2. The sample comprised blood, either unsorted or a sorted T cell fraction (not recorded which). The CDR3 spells CSVEGPGTASGNASTDTQYF. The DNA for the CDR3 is TGCAGCGTTGAAGGACCAGGGACGGCTAGCGGGAACGCCAGCACAGATACGCAGTATTTT.